This T cell receptor beta chain was obtained from a study of tissue T cells after allogeneic stem cell transplantation. Across the whole study: This research-autopsy study prospectively enrolled adult allogeneic hematopoietic cell transplant recipients with steroid-refractory graft-versus-host disease. Overall study results and limits: Anatomically similar tissues had similar TCR repertoires within each patient.

The CDR3 sequence is 15 residues long. V lost 1 base to trimming and J lost 3 bases; unmatched junction nucleotides: 5. CDR1 LNHDA and CDR2 SQIVND come from the germline V gene (reference sequence). With respect to this clone: Antigen: not known.

The data were produced by immunoSEQ multiplex PCR, yet TCRdb's version contains in-frame clones alone and is incomplete. The sample contains about 28,000 clones, 85% of which appear only once. The sequence was obtained from a woman aged 18 to 49 who later had graft-versus-host disease after an allogeneic stem cell transplant. The sequencing used blood, collected before transplantation. The J gene is TRBJ1-2, the V gene TRBV19; 7 bases map to TRBD1. The CDR3 is CASSIGTGEDYGYTF. The CDR3 nucleotides read TGTGCCAGTAGTATAGGAACAGGGGAAGACTATGGCTACACCTTC. Full variable domain (rest looked up from reference TRBV19 and TRBJ1-2): DGGITQSPKYLFRKEGQNVTLSCEQNLNHDAMYWYRQDPGQGLRLIYYSQIVNDFQKGDIAEGYSVSREKKESFPLTVTSAQKNPTAFYLCASSIGTGEDYGYTFGSGTRLTVV.